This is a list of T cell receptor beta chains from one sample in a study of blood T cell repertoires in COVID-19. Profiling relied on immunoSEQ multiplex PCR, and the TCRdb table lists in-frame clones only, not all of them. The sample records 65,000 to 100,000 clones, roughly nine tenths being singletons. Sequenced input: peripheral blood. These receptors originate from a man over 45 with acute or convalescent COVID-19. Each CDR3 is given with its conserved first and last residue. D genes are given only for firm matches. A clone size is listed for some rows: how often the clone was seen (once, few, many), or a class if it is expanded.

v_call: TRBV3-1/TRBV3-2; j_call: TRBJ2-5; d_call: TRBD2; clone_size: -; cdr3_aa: CASSQSYQRGETQYF; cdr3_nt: TGTGCCAGCAGCCAAAGTTACCAGCGGGGCGAGACCCAGTACTTC
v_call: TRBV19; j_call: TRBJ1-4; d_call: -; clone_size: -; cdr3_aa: CASSRSGTREKLFF; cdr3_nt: TGTGCCAGTAGTAGGTCCGGGACAAGAGAAAAACTGTTTTTT
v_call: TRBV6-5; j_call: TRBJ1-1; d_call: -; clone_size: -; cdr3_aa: CASSYSSGLHTEAFF; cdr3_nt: TGTGCCAGCAGTTACTCGTCAGGGCTTCACACTGAAGCTTTCTTT
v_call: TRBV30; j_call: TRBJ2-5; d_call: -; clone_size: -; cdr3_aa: CAWSRTQETQYF; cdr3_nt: TGTGCCTGGAGTAGGACTCAAGAGACCCAGTACTTC
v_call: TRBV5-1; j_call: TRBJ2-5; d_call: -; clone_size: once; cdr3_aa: CASSLGTVQETQYF; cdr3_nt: TGCGCCAGCAGCTTGGGGACAGTTCAAGAGACCCAGTACTTC
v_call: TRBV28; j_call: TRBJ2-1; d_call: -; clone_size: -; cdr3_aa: CASSVLVEQFF; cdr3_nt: TGTGCCAGCAGTGTCCTTGTTGAGCAGTTCTTC
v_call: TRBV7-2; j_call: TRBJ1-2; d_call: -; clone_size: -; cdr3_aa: CASSSWTDYGYTF; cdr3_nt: TGTGCCAGCAGCTCCTGGACAGACTATGGCTACACCTTC
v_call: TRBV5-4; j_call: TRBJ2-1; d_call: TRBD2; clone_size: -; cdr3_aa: CASRIPAGLLVF; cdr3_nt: TGTGCCAGCAGGATTCCAGCGGGACTTTTGGTCTTC
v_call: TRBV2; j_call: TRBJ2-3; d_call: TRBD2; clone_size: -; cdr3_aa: CASRRGGSTDTQYF; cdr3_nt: TGTGCCAGCCGACGGGGGGGGAGCACAGATACGCAGTATTTT
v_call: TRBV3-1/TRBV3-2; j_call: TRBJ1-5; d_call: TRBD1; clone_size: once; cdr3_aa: CASSLDRAEGQPQHF; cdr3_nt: TGTGCCAGCAGCCTCGACAGGGCCGAGGGTCAGCCCCAGCATTTT
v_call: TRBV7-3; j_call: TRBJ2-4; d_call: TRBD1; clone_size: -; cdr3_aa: CASSHRGAKNIQYF; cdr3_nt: TGTGCCAGCAGTCACAGGGGAGCCAAAAACATTCAGTACTTC
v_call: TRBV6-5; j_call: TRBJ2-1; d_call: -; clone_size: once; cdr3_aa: CASKEQISYNEQFF; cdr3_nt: TGTGCCAGCAAGGAGCAGATCTCCTACAATGAGCAGTTCTTC
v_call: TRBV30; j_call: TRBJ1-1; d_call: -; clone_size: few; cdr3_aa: CAWRTGTTVDQAFF; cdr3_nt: TGTGCCTGGAGAACCGGGACAACCGTCGATCAAGCTTTCTTT
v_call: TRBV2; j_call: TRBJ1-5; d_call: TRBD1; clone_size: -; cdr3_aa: CAGRGRGQPQHF; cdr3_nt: TGTGCCGGCAGGGGGAGGGGACAGCCCCAGCATTTT
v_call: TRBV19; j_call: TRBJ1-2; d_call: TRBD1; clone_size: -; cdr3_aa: CASNRQGYRYGYTF; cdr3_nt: TGTGCCAGTAATCGACAGGGTTATCGCTATGGCTACACCTTC
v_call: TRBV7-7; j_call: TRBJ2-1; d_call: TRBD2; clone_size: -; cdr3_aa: CASSPAGGGYNEQFF; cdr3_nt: TGTGCTAGCAGTCCCGCGGGGGGCGGTTACAATGAGCAGTTCTTC
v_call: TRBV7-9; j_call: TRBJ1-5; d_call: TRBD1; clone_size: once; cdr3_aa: CASSLTGTGSNQPQHF; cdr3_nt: TGTGCCAGCAGCCTAACCGGGACAGGGAGCAATCAGCCCCAGCATTTT
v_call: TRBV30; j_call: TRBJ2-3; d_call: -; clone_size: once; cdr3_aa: CAWSRTSLPQYF; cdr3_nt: TGTGCCTGGAGCAGAACTAGTCTCCCGCAGTATTTT
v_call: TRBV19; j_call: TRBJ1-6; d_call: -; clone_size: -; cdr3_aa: CASSSDRNNSPLHF; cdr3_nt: TGTGCCAGTAGTAGCGACAGGAATAATTCACCCCTCCACTTT
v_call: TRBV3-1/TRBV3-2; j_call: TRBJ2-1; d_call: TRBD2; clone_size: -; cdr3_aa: CASSQEERGGNEQFF; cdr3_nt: TGTGCCAGCAGCCAAGAAGAGCGGGGGGGCAATGAGCAGTTCTTC
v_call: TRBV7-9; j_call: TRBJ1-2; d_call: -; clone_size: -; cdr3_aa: CASRGGAAYGYTF; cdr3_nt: TGTGCCAGCAGGGGTGGGGCAGCTTATGGCTACACCTTC
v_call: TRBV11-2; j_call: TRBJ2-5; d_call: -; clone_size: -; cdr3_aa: CASSFAGTSQGTQYF; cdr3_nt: TGTGCCAGCAGCTTCGCCGGGACATCTCAAGGGACCCAGTACTTC